The 15 T cell receptor beta chains in this list originate from one sample, sequenced in a study of PD-1 blockade in classical Hodgkin lymphoma. There was relapse after autologous stem cell transplantation in every patient, and there was variation in brentuximab vedotin exposure. Some clones are missing from TCRdb's copy, which holds only in-frame ones; the method was immunoSEQ multiplex PCR. The sample lists about 84,000 clones; around 86% were seen once. Sequenced material: peripheral blood mononuclear cells (PBMCs), taken at baseline. These receptors were taken from a human donor with classical Hodgkin lymphoma.

The chain is built from TRBV25-1 and TRBJ1-3; D is unclear. The CDR3 has 15 residues. CDR1 and CDR2 from the germline V gene are MGHDK and SYGVNS. V was clipped by 3 bases and J by 4 bases, with 13 bases between them. The CDR3 region is CASSDLEQPGNTIYF. CDR3 coding DNA: TGTGCCAGCAGTGACCTTGAACAGCCCGGAAACACCATATATTTT.

CDR3 in amino acids: CASSYLGTASYEQYF. The CDR3 nucleotides read TGTGCCAGCAGCTATTTGGGGACAGCCTCCTACGAGCAGTACTTC. The rearrangement joins TRBV5-4 to TRBJ2-7; 7 nucleotides agree with TRBD1. CDR1 and CDR2 (germline): SGHNT, YYREEE (reference sequence). V lost 3 bases, J lost 0 bases, and 6 bases stayed unmatched. The CDR3 is 15 residues long.

This clone was detected only once. The chain recombines TRBV7-8 with TRBJ1-3; possible D gene TRBD1, 6 bases. CDR1 is SGHVS, CDR2 FQNEAQ, per germline. The CDR3 spans 16 residues. V was pared by 4 bases and J by 2 bases, with 15 bases between. In DNA form, the CDR3 reads TGTGCCAGCAGCTCCTACAGGGTAGCGGCTGGAAACACCATATATTTT. Translation gives CASSSYRVAAGNTIYF. Full variable domain (rest looked up from reference TRBV7-8 and TRBJ1-3): GAGVSQSPRYKVAKRGQDVALRCDPISGHVSLFWYQQALGQGPEFLTYFQNEAQLDKSGLPSDRFFAERPEGSVSTLKIQRTQQEDSAVYLCASSSYRVAAGNTIYFGEGSWLTVV.

CDR3 residues: CASFTDRPEETQYF. DNA of the CDR3: TGTGCCAGTTTTACGGACAGGCCGGAAGAGACCCAGTACTTC. This chain links TRBV28 with TRBJ2-5, with 7 bases that match TRBD1. The CDR3 contains 14 residues. Losses at the gene ends were 9 bases for V and 3 bases for J; bases not matched to a gene: 10. Germline CDR1 and CDR2: MDHEN and SYDVKM. The full variable domain, completed using reference TRBV28 and TRBJ2-5, is DVKVTQSSRYLVKRTGEKVFLECVQDMDHENMFWYRQDPGLGLRLIYFSYDVKMKEKGDIPEGYSVSREKKERFSLILESASTNQTSMYLCASFTDRPEETQYFGPGTRLLVL.

J is TRBJ2-2 and V is TRBV9; D is ambiguous. The CDR3 spans 16 residues. The V end lost 3 bases, the J end lost 2 bases, and 14 bases lay between the germline ends. CDR1 is SGDLS and CDR2 is YYNGEE in the germline V gene. This CDR3 reads CASSAPGGLNTGELFF. CDR3 nucleotide sequence: TGTGCCAGCAGCGCCCCCGGCGGCCTAAACACCGGGGAGCTGTTTTTT.

The V and J genes are TRBV9 and TRBJ1-4; possibly TRBD1 for D (5 bases). V lost 6 bases, J lost 10 bases, and 7 bases lay in between. The length of the CDR3 is 10 residues. Germline V lookup: CDR1 SGDLS, CDR2 YYNGEE. The DNA of the CDR3 is TGTGCCAGCATGGGGGTAAAACTGTTTTTT. The encoded protein is CASMGVKLFF. Full variable domain (outside the CDR3, taken from reference TRBV9 and TRBJ1-4): DSGVTQTPKHLITATGQRVTLRCSPRSGDLSVYWYQQSLDQGLQFLIQYYNGEERAKGNILERFSAQQFPDLHSELNLSSLELGDSALYFCASMGVKLFFGSGTQLSVL.

The rearrangement joins TRBV29-1 to TRBJ1-1, with D perhaps matching TRBD1 (5 bases). The germline V gene encodes CDR1 SQVTM and CDR2 ANQGSEA. V lost 5 bases and J 0 bases, leaving 13 bases between the germline ends. CDR3 length equals 14 residues. The CDR3 bases are TGCAGCGTTACCACTCGGGGCTTGAACACTGAAGCTTTCTTT. This codes for CSVTTRGLNTEAFF.

On this clone: A read error may account for a junction end that differs from germline. The chain has TRBV7-9 and TRBJ2-2; D perhaps matches TRBD2 (6 bases). CDR1 and CDR2 (germline): SEHNR, FQNEAQ (reference sequence). The CDR3 runs to 16 residues. CDR3 nucleotides: TGTGCCAGCAGCTTAGCGCTGGAGGGGAACGCCGGGGAGCTGTTTTTT. Translated, it gives CASSLALEGNAGELFF. The whole variable domain, filled in from reference TRBV7-9 and TRBJ2-2, reads DTGVSQNPRHKITKRGQNVTFRCDPISEHNRLYWYRQTLGQGPEFLTYFQNEAQLEKSRLLSDRFSAERPKGSFSTLEIQRTEQGDSAMYLCASSLALEGNAGELFFGEGSRLTVL.

The V gene is TRBV6-1, the J gene TRBJ1-3, with a possible D match to TRBD1 (5 bases). V was shortened by 6 bases and J by 3 bases, with 12 bases between the two germline ends. CDR1 and CDR2 from the germline V gene are MNHNS and SASEGT. This CDR3 comprises 14 residues. The CDR3 loop is CASSDQGFGNTIYF. The DNA for the CDR3 is TGTGCCAGCAGCGATCAGGGTTTTGGAAACACCATATATTTT.

The chain is built from TRBV19 and TRBJ1-2; D not certain. Germline V gene lookup returns CDR1 LNHDA and CDR2 SQIVND (reference sequence). This CDR3 spans 12 amino acids. V was pared by 5 bases and J by 8 bases, with 12 bases between. This chain's CDR3 is CASSGFRVGYTF. CDR3 coding DNA: TGTGCCAGTAGTGGTTTCCGCGTAGGCTACACCTTC.

The chain recombines TRBV7-8 with TRBJ1-1; 9 bases agree with TRBD1. Germline values: CDR1 SGHVS, CDR2 FQNEAQ. V shed 3 bases and J 7 bases; nucleotides not matched to a gene: 9. The CDR3 runs 15 residues. CDR3 sequence (DNA): TGTGCCAGCAGCTTGAGCACAGGGGGCAAGGATGAAGCTTTCTTT. It is translated as CASSLSTGGKDEAFF.

V gene TRBV19 combines with J gene TRBJ2-7; possible D gene TRBD1, 6 bases. This CDR3 is built from 13 residues. V gave up 4 bases and J gave up 1 base, with 8 bases separating them. Germline V gene lookup returns CDR1 LNHDA and CDR2 SQIVND (reference sequence). For the CDR3, the DNA is TGTGCCAGTAGTAGGGGACAATCCTACGAGCAGTACTTC. Its protein product is CASSRGQSYEQYF.

This clone was observed a single time. The rearrangement uses TRBV9 and TRBJ2-1; possible D gene TRBD1, 6 bases. The V gene's germline CDR1 is SGDLS and CDR2 YYNGEE. V was pared by 1 base and J by 6 bases, with 14 bases between. This CDR3 region has 15 residues. For the CDR3, the DNA is TGTGCCAGCAGCGTAAAGGCAGGGGAATTCAATGAGCAGTTCTTC. Translation: CASSVKAGEFNEQFF.

The CDR3 DNA sequence: TGCGCCAGCAGCTTGGAGGGCGGGTACTACGAGCAGTACTTC. This translates into CASSLEGGYYEQYF. The chain couples TRBV5-1 to TRBJ2-7, with D perhaps TRBD2 (5 bases). CDR3 length: 14 amino acids. Germline CDR1 is SGHRS and CDR2 is YFSETQ. Trimming left V 0 bases short and J 3 bases short, with 10 bases between.

This chain joins TRBV5-1 and TRBJ2-5, with TRBD2 identical over 14 bases. Germline CDR1 and CDR2: SGHRS and YFSETQ. This CDR3 has 17 amino acids. V dropped 2 bases and J dropped 4; count of bases not matched to a gene: 7. DNA for the CDR3: TGCGCCAGCAGCTTTCGACTAGCGGGAGGGCATCGAGAGACCCAGTACTTC. It is translated as CASSFRLAGGHRETQYF. Using reference TRBV5-1 and TRBJ2-5 for the parts outside the CDR3, the full variable domain is KAGVTQTPRYLIKTRGQQVTLSCSPISGHRSVSWYQQTPGQGLQFLFEYFSETQRNKGNFPGRFSGRQFSNSRSEMNVSTLELGDSALYLCASSFRLAGGHRETQYFGPGTRLLVL.